The clone carrying this T cell receptor (beta chain) came up a few times. The target antigen is unknown. One entry per CDR3 protein results from TCRdb running MiXCR on the reads. The repertoire includes some 800,000 distinct CDR3 sequences, 25% to 35% of them detected once, and 10% to 15% sits in the top ten. Germline-derived CDR1 and CDR2 are SEHNR and FQNEAQ (reference sequence). The junction had 6 bases not matched to a gene; V was cut back by 5 bases and J by 5 bases. The CDR3 covers 14 residues. The sample is drawn from a study of T cell repertoires in cytomegalovirus infection. The material was cultured CD8+ T cells from PBMCs, obtained from culture after CMV antigen stimulation. This chain connects TRBV7-9 to TRBJ1-1, with TRBD1 matching 9 bases. This TCR derives from a human donor in good health (CMV status not recorded). Some clones in this sample may be carry-over from other donors' samples. The CDR3 region has the DNA TGTGCCAGCAGCGGGACAGGGATATTGACTGAAGCTTTCTTT. Protein: CASSGTGILTEAFF.